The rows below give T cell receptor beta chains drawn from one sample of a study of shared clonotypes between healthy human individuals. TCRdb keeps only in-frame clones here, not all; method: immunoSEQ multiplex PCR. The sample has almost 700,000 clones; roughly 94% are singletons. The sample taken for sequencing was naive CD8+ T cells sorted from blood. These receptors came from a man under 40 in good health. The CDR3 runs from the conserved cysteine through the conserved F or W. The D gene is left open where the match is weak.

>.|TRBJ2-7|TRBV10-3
CASGQGTSYEQYF
TGTGCCAGCGGGCAGGGAACTTCCTACGAGCAGTACTTC
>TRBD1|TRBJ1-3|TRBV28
CASSRIRDSAGNTIYF
TGTGCCAGCAGTCGAATTCGGGACAGCGCTGGAAACACCATATATTTT
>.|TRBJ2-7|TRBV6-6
CASRKGRGLDEQYF
TGTGCCAGCAGAAAGGGACGAGGGCTCGACGAGCAGTACTTC
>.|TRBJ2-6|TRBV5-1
CASSLAAVGANVLTF
TGCGCCAGCAGCTTGGCGGCAGTTGGGGCCAACGTCCTGACTTTC
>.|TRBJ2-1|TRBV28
CASSDQLEQFF
TGTGCCAGCAGCGATCAGTTGGAGCAGTTCTTC
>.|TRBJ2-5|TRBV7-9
CASSLVGRGETQYF
TGTGCCAGCAGCTTAGTGGGCAGAGGAGAGACCCAGTACTTC
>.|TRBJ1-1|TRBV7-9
CASSRPQGVNTEAFF
TGTGCCAGCAGCAGACCCCAGGGAGTGAACACTGAAGCTTTCTTT
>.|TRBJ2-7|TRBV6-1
CASSERKGYISYEQYF
TGTGCCAGCAGTGAGAGAAAGGGTTACATCTCCTACGAGCAGTACTTC
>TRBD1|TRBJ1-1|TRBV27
CASSSRQGPTEAFF
TGTGCCAGCAGTTCGCGACAGGGACCCACTGAAGCTTTCTTT
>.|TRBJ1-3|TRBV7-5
CARSPRGGEGTGNTIYF
TGTGCCAGAAGCCCTAGAGGGGGGGAAGGGACTGGAAACACCATATATTTT